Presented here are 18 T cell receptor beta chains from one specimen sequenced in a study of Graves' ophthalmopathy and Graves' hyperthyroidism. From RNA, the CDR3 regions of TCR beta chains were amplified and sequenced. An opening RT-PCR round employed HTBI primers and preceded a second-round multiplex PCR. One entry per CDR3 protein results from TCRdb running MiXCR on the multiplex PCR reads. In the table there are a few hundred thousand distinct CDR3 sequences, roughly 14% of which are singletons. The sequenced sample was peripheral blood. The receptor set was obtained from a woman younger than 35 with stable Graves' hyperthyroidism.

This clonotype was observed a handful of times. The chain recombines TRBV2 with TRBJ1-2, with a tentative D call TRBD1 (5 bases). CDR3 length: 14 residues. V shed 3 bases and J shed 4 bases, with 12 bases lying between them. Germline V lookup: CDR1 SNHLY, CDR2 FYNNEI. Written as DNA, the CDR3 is TGTGCCAGCAGTGAGGGTCCAGGGATCTATGGCTACACCTTC. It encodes CASSEGPGIYGYTF. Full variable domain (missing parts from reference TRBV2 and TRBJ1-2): EPEVTQTPSHQVTQMGQEVILRCVPISNHLYFYWYRQILGQKVEFLVSFYNNEISEKSEIFDDQFSVERPDGSNFTLKIRSTKLEDSAMYFCASSEGPGIYGYTFGSGTRLTVV.

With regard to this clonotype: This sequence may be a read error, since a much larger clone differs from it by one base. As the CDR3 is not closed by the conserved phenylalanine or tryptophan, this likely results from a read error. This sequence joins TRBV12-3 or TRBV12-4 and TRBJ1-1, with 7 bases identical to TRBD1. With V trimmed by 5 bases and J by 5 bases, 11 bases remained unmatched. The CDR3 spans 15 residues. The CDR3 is CASSRTGSQGTEAFL. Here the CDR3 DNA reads TGTGCCAGCAGTAGGACAGGAAGTCAGGGGACTGAAGCTTTCTTG.

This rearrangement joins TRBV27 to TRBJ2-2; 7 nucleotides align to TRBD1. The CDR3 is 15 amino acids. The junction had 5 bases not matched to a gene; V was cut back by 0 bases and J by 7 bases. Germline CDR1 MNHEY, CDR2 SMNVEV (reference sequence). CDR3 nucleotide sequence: TGTGCCAGCAGTTTATCCCGGACAGGTGGCGGGGAGCTGTTTTTT. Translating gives CASSLSRTGGGELFF.

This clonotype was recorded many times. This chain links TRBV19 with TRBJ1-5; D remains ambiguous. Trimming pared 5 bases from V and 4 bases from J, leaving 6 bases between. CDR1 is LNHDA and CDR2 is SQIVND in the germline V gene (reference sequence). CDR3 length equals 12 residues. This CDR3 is CASSVLNQPQHF. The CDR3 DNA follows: TGTGCCAGTAGTGTACTTAATCAGCCCCAGCATTTT.

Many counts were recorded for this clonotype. The CDR3 reads CSASRTGLISVGYTF. The CDR3 DNA reads as TGCAGTGCCTCACGGACAGGGTTGATAAGTGTAGGCTACACCTTC. The V call is TRBV20-1, the J call TRBJ1-2; TRBD1 matches at 8 bases. CDR1 is DFQATT, CDR2 SNEGSKA, per germline (reference sequence). The CDR3 has 15 residues. V was clipped by 6 bases and J by 8 bases; unmatched bases: 17.

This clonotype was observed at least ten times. The CDR3, as DNA: TGTGCCAGCAGTCCGGGGCAGGCGGAGACCCAGTACTTC. This gives the protein CASSPGQAETQYF. J is TRBJ2-5 and V is TRBV12-3 or TRBV12-4; D assignment may be TRBD1 or TRBD2 (5 bases each). Trimming cost V 5 bases and J 5 bases, with 12 bases left between them. There are 13 residues in the CDR3.

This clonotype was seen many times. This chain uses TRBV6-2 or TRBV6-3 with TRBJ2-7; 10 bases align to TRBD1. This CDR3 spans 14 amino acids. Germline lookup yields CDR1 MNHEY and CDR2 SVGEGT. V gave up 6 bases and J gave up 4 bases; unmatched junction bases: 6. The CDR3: CASRLTGGLYEQYF. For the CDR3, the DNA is TGTGCCAGCAGGCTGACAGGGGGCCTGTACGAGCAGTACTTC.

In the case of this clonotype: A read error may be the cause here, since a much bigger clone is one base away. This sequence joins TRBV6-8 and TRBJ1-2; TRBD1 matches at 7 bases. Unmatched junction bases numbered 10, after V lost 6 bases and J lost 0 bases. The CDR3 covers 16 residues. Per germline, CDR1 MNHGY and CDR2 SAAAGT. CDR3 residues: CASRKDREDSNYGYTF. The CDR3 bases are TGTGCCAGCAGAAAAGACAGGGAAGATTCTAACTATGGCTACACCTTC.

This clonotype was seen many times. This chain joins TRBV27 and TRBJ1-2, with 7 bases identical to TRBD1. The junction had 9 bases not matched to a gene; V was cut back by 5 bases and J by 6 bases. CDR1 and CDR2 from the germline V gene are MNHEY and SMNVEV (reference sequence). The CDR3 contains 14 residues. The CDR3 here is CASSKNRGRDGYTF. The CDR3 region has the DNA TGTGCCAGCAGTAAAAACAGGGGCAGGGATGGCTACACCTTC.

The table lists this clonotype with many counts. CDR3 sequence (DNA): TGCGCCAGCAGCTTGGGGGACACTAACACCGGGGAGCTGTTTTTT. This gives the protein CASSLGDTNTGELFF. V is TRBV5-1 and J is TRBJ2-2; TRBD1 might be the D (6 bases). The germline V gene encodes CDR1 SGHRS and CDR2 YFSETQ. The CDR3 runs 15 residues. The germline V and J ends were trimmed by 0 bases and 2 bases, with 8 bases remaining between them.

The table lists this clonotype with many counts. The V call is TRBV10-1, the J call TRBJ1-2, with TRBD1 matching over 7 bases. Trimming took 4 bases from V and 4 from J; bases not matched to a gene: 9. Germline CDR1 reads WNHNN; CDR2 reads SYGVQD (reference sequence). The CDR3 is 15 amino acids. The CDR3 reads CASSAEGTAPYGYTF. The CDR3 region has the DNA TGCGCCAGCAGTGCGGAAGGGACAGCCCCCTATGGCTACACCTTC.

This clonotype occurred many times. CDR3 loop: CATSRGTSGEETQYF. The CDR3 nucleotides are TGTGCCACCAGCAGGGGGACTAGCGGCGAAGAGACCCAGTACTTC. The chain recombines TRBV15 with TRBJ2-5; 11 positions agree with TRBD2. The germline V gene has CDR1 LNHNV and CDR2 YYDKDF (reference sequence). The CDR3 has 15 amino acids. Trimming removed 3 bases from V and 3 bases from J; junction bases left unmatched: 3.

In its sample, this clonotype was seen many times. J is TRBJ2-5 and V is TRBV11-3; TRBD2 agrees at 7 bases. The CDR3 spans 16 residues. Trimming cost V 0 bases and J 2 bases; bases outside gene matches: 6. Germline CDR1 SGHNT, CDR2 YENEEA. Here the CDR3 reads CASSLDLPGGQETQYF. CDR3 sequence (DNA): TGTGCCAGCAGCTTAGATCTGCCCGGGGGGCAAGAGACCCAGTACTTC.

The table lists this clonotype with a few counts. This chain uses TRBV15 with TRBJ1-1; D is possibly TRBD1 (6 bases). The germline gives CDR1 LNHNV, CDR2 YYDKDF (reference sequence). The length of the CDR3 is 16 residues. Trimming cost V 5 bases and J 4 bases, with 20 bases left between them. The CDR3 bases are TGTGCCACCAGCGGGGGGCCCGAACAAAAGCGCACTGAAGCTTTCTTT. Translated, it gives CATSGGPEQKRTEAFF. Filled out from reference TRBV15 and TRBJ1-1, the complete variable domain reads DAMVIQNPRYQVTQFGKPVTLSCSQTLNHNVMYWYQQKSSQAPKLLFHYYDKDFNNEADTPDNFQSRRPNTSFCFLDIRSPGLGDTAMYLCATSGGPEQKRTEAFFGQGTRLTVV.

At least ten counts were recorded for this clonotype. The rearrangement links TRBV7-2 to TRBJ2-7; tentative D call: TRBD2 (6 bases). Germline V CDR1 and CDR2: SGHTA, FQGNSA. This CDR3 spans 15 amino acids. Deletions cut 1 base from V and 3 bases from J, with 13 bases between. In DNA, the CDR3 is TGTGCCAGCAGCTTAGGGGGACTCCCAGTCTACGAGCAGTACTTC. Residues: CASSLGGLPVYEQYF.

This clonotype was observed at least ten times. CDR3 residues: CASGQGRTSFF. CDR3 DNA: TGTGCCAGCGGACAGGGTAGGACGTCTTTCTTT. The rearrangement uses TRBV11-2 and TRBJ1-1; 8 nucleotides agree with TRBD1. V lost 8 bases to trimming and J lost 12 bases; unmatched junction nucleotides: 8. Germline V gives CDR1 SGHAT, CDR2 FQNNGV. This CDR3 is 11 amino acids long.

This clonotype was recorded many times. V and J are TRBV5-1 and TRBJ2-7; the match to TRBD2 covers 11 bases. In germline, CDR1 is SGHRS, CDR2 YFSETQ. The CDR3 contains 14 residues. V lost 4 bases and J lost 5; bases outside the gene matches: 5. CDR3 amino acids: CASSVTSGVNEQYF. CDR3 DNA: TGCGCCAGCAGCGTGACTAGCGGGGTCAACGAGCAGTACTTC.

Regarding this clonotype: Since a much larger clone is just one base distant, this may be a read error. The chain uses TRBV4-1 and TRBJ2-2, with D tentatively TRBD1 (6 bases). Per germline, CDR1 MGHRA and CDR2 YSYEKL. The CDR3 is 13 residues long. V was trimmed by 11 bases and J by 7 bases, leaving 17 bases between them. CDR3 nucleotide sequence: TGCGCCGGCACCGAAACAGGGCACGGGGAGCTGTTTTTT. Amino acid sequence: CAGTETGHGELFF.